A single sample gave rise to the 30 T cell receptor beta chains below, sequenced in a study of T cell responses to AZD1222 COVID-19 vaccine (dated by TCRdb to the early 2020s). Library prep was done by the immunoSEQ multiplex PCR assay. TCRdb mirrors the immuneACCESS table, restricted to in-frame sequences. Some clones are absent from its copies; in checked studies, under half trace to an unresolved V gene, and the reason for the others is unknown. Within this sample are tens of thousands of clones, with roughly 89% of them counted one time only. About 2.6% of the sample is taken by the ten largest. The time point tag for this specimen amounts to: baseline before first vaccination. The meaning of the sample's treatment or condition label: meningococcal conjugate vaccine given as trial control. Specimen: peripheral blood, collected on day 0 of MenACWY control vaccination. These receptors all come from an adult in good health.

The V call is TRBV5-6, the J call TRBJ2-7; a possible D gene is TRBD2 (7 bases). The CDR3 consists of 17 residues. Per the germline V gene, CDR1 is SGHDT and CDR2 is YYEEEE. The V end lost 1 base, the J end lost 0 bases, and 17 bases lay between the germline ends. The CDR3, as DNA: TGTGCCAGCAGCTTGCATTCGGGGGGCTTTAGCTCCTACGAGCAGTACTTC. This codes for CASSLHSGGFSSYEQYF.

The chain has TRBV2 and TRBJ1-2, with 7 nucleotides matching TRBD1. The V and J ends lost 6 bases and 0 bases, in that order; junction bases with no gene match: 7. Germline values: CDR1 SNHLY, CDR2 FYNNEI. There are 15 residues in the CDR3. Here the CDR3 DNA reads TGTGCCAGCAGCCTTACAGGGGATCCTAACTATGGCTACACCTTC. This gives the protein CASSLTGDPNYGYTF.

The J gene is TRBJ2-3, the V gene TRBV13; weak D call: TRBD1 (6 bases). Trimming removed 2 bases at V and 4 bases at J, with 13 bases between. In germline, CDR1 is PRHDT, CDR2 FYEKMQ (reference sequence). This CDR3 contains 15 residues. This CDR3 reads CASSLWEAGADTQYF. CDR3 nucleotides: TGTGCCAGCAGCTTATGGGAAGCAGGGGCAGATACGCAGTATTTT.

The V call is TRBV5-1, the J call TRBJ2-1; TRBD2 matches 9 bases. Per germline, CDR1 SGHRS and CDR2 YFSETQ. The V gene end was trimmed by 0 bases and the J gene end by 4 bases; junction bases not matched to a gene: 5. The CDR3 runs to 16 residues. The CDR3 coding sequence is TGCGCCAGCAGCTTGGGACTAGCGGTGATTTACAATGAGCAGTTCTTC. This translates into CASSLGLAVIYNEQFF.

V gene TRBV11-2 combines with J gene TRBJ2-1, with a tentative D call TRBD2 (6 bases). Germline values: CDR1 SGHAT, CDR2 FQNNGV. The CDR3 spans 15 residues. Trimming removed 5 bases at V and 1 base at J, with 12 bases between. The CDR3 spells CASSPSSGSYNEQFF. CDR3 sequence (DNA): TGTGCCAGCAGCCCTAGTAGCGGTTCCTACAATGAGCAGTTCTTC.

CDR3 nucleotide sequence: TGTGCCAGCAGCGTTGGGGTTCGGGACGAGCAGTACTTC. This sequence encodes CASSVGVRDEQYF. The chain uses TRBV9 and TRBJ2-7; D is undetermined. V gave up 2 bases and J gave up 5 bases, with 11 bases separating them. This CDR3 contains 13 residues. CDR1 SGDLS and CDR2 YYNGEE come from the germline V gene.

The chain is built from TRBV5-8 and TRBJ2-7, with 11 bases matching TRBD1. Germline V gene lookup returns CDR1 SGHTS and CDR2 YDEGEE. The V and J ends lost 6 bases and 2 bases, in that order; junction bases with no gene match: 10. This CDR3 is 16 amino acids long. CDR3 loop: CASNPSPGQGAYEQYF. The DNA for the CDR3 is TGTGCCAGCAACCCCTCTCCGGGACAGGGGGCCTACGAGCAGTACTTC. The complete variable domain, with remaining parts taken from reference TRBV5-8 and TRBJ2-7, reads EAGVTQSPTHLIKTRGQQATLRCSPISGHTSVYWYQQALGLGLQFLLWYDEGEERNRGNFPPRFSGRQFPNYSSELNVNALELEDSALYLCASNPSPGQGAYEQYFGPGTRLTVT.

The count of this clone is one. The CDR3 bases are TGTGCCAGCAGCGGCGTCGGCGGGGGAGGCTACGAGCAGTACTTC. This gives the protein CASSGVGGGGYEQYF. The genes are TRBV7-2 and TRBJ2-7; 7 positions agree with TRBD2. The CDR3 length is 15 residues. J gave up 3 bases and V 5 bases, and 10 bases lay outside the gene matches. Germline V lookup: CDR1 SGHTA, CDR2 FQGNSA.

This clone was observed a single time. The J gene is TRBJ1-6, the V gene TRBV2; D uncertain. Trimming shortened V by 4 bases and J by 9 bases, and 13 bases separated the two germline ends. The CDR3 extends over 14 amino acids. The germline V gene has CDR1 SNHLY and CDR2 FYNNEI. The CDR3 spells CASSVPLHPSPLHF. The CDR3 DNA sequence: TGTGCCAGCAGTGTACCCCTACATCCTTCACCCCTCCACTTT.

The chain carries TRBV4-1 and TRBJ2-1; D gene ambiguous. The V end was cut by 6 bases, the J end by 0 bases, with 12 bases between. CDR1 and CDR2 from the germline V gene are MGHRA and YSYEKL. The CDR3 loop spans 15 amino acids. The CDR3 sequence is CASRMTWNSYNEQFF. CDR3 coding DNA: TGCGCCAGCAGGATGACTTGGAACTCCTACAATGAGCAGTTCTTC.

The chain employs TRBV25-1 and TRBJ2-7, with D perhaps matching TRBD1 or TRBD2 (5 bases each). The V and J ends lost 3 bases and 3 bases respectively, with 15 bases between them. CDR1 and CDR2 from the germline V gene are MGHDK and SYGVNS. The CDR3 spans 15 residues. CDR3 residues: CASSEGQTNLYEQYF. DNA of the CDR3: TGTGCCAGCAGTGAGGGGCAGACTAATCTCTACGAGCAGTACTTC.

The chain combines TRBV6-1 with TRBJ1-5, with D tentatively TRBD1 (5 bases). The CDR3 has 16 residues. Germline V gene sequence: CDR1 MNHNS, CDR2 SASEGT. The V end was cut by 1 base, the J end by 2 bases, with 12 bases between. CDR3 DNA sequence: TGTGCCAGCAGTGAAGATTGGGGGGGAGGCAATCAGCCCCAGCATTTT. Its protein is CASSEDWGGGNQPQHF.

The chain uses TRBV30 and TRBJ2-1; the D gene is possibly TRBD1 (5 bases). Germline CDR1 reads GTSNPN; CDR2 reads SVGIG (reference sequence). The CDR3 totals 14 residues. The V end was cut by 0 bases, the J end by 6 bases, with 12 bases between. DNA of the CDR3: TGTGCCTGGAGTGTAGCTCCAGGGCCCAATGAGCAGTTCTTC. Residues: CAWSVAPGPNEQFF.

The CDR3 sequence is CASSQALQESEQYF. DNA of the CDR3: TGTGCCAGCAGCCAAGCTCTGCAGGAGTCCGAGCAGTACTTC. The V call is TRBV3-1 (or the pseudogene TRBV3-2), the J call TRBJ2-7, with D unclear. Trimming removed 1 base at V and 6 bases at J, with 13 bases between. The CDR3 is 14 amino acids. Germline V gene sequence: CDR1 LGHDT, CDR2 YNNKEL (reference sequence).

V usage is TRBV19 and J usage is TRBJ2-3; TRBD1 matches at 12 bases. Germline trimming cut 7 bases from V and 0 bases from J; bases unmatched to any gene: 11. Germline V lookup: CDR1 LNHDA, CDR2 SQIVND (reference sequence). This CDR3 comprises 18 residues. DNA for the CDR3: TGTGCCAGTACCAACCCGGGACAGGGGGCTGGAAGCACAGATACGCAGTATTTT. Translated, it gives CASTNPGQGAGSTDTQYF.

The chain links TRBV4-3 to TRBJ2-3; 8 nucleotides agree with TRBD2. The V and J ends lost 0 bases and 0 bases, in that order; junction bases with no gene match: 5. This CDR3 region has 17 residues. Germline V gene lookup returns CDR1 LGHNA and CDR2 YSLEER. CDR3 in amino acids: CASSQDLVAGSTDTQYF. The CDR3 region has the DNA TGCGCCAGCAGCCAAGATTTGGTAGCGGGGAGCACAGATACGCAGTATTTT.

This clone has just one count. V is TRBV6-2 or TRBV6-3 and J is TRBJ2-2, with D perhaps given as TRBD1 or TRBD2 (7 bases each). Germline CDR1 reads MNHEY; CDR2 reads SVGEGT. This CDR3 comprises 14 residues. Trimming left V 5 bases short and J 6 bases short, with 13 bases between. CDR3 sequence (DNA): TGTGCCAGCAGTGGGGGGGACAGCCCCGGGGAGCTGTTTTTT. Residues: CASSGGDSPGELFF.

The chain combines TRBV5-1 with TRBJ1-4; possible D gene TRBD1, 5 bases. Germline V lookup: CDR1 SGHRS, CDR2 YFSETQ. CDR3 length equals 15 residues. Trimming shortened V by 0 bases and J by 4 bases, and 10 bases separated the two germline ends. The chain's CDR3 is CASSLAGTDNEKLFF. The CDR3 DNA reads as TGCGCCAGCAGCTTGGCCGGGACGGATAATGAAAAACTGTTTTTT.

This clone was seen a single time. CDR3 protein: CASAVSGGGKTQYF. The CDR3 region has the DNA TGTGCTAGTGCTGTATCAGGAGGGGGGAAGACCCAGTACTTC. The V call is TRBV12-5, the J call TRBJ2-5; D is perhaps TRBD1 or TRBD2 (6 bases each). CDR1 and CDR2 from the germline V gene are LGHNT and FRNRAP. This CDR3 spans 14 amino acids. The V and J ends lost 7 bases and 6 bases respectively, with 18 bases between them.

The DNA of the CDR3 is TGTGCCAGCAGTGATTACCAGGGAAGGGGTGGCTACACCTTC. This codes for CASSDYQGRGGYTF. The rearrangement joins TRBV25-1 to TRBJ1-2, with a tentative D call TRBD1 (5 bases). This CDR3 spans 14 amino acids. In germline, CDR1 is MGHDK, CDR2 SYGVNS. Trimming left V 3 bases short and J 7 bases short, with 15 bases between.

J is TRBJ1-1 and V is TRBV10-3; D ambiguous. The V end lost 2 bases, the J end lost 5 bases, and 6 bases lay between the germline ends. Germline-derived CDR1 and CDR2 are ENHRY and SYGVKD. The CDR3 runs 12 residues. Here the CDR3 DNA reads TGTGCCATCAGTGAGCTGGGGACTGAAGCTTTCTTT. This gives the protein CAISELGTEAFF.

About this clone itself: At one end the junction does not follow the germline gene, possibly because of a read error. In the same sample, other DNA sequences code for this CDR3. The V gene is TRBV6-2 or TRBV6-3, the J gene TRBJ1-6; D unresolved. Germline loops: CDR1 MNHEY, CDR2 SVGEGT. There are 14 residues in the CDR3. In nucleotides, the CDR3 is TGTGCCAGCAGCTACTTACAAGGGAATTCACCCCTCCACTTT. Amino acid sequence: CASSYLQGNSPLHF.

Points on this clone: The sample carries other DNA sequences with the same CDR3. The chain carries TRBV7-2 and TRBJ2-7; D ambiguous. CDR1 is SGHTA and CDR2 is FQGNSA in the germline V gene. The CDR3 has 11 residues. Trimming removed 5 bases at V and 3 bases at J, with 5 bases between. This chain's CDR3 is CASSDRYEQYF. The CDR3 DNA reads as TGTGCCAGCAGCGACCGCTACGAGCAGTACTTC. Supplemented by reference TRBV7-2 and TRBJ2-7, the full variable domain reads GAGVSQSPSNKVTEKGKDVELRCDPISGHTALYWYRQSLGQGLEFLIYFQGNSAPDKSGLPSDRFSAERTGGSVSTLTIQRTQQEDSAVYLCASSDRYEQYFGPGTRLTVT.

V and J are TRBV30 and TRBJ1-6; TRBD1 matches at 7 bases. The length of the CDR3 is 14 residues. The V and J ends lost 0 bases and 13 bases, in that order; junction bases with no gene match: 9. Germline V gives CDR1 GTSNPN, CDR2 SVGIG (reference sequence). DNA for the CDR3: TGTGCCTGGAGTGTAGGGACAGAAGGGCTTCCCCTCCACTTT. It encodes CAWSVGTEGLPLHF. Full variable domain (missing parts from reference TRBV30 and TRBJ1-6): SQTIHQWPATLVQPVGSPLSLECTVEGTSNPNLYWYRQAAGRGLQLLFYSVGIGQISSEVPQNLSASRPQDRQFILSSKKLLLSDSGFYLCAWSVGTEGLPLHFGNGTRLTVT.

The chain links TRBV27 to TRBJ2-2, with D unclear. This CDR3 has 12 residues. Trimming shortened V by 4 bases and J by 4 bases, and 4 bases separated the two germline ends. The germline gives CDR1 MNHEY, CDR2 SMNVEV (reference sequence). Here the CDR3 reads CASSSFTGELFF. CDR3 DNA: TGTGCCAGCAGTTCCTTCACCGGGGAGCTGTTTTTT.

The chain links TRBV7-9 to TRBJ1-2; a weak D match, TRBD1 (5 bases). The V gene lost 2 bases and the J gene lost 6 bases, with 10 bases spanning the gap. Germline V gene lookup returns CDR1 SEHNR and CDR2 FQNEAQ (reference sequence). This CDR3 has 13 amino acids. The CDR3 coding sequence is TGTGCCAGCAGCTTATCAGGGTCCAATGGCTACACCTTC. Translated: CASSLSGSNGYTF.

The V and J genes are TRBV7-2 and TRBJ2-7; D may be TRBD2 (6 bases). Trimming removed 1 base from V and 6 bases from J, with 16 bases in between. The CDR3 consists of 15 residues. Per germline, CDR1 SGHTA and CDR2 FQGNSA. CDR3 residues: CASSLDTGGLGEQYF. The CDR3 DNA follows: TGTGCCAGCAGCTTAGATACTGGAGGGCTGGGCGAGCAGTACTTC.

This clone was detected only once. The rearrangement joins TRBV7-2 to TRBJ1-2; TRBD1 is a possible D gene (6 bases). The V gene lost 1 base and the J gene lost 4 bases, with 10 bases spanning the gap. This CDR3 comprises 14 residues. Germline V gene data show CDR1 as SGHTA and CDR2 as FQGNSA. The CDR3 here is CASSLGGGGYGYTF. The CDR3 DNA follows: TGTGCCAGCAGCTTAGGGGGAGGGGGCTATGGCTACACCTTC.

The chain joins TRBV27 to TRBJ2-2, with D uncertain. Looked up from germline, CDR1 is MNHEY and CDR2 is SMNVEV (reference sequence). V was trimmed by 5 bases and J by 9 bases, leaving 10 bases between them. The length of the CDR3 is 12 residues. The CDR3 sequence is CASSPYGRELFF. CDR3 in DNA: TGTGCCAGCAGTCCCTACGGTAGGGAGCTGTTTTTT.

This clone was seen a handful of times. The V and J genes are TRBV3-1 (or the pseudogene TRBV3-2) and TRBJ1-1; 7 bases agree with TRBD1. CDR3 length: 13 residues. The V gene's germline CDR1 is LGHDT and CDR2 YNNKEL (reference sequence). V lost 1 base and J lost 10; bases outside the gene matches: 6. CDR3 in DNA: TGTGCCAGCAGCCAAGTGGGGCGACAGGGAGCTTTCTTT. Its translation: CASSQVGRQGAFF.